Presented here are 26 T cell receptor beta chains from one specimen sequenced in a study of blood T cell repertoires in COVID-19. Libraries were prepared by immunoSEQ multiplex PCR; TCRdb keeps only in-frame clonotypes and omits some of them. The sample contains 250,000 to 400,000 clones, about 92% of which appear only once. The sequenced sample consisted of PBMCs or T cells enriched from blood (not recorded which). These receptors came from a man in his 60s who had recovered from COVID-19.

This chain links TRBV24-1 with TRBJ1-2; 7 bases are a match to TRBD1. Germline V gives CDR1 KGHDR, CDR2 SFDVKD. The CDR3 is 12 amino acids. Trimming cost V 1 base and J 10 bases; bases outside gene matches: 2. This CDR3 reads CATSDFQGDYTF. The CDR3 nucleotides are TGTGCCACCAGTGATTTTCAGGGGGACTACACCTTC.

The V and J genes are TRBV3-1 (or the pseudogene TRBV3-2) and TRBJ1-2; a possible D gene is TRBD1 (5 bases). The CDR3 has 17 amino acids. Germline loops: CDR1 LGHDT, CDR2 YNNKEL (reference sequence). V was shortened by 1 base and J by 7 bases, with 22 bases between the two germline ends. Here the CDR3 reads CASSQGLGMGLVPGYTF. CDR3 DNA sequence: TGTGCCAGCAGCCAAGGTCTGGGCATGGGGCTCGTTCCTGGCTACACCTTC.

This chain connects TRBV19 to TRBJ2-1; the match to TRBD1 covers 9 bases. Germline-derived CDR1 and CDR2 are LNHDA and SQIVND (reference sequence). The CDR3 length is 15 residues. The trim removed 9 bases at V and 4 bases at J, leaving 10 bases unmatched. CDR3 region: CASGRTGALYNEQFF. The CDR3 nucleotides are TGTGCCAGCGGTCGGACAGGGGCCTTATACAATGAGCAGTTCTTC.

This CDR3 is CASRRTAAGGYTF. The CDR3 bases are TGTGCCAGCAGGAGGACAGCCGCAGGTGGCTACACCTTC. This chain uses TRBV12-3 or TRBV12-4 with TRBJ1-2; weak D call: TRBD1 (6 bases). Trimming cost V 6 bases and J 7 bases, with 15 bases left between them. CDR3 size: 13 residues.

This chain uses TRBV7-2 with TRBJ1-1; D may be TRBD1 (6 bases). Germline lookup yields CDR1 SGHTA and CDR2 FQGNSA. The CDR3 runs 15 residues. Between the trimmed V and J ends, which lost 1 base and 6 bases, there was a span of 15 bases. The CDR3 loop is CASSLGTGTAAEAFF. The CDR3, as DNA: TGTGCCAGCAGCTTAGGTACAGGGACGGCGGCTGAAGCTTTCTTT.

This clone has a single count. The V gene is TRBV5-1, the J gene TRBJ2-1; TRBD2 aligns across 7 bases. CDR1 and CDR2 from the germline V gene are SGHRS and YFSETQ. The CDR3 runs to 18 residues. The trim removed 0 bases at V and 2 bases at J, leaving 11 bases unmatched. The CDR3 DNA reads TGCGCCAGCAGCTTGGGGGCACTCGCGGGGGTCGCCTACAATGAGCAGTTCTTC. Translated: CASSLGALAGVAYNEQFF.

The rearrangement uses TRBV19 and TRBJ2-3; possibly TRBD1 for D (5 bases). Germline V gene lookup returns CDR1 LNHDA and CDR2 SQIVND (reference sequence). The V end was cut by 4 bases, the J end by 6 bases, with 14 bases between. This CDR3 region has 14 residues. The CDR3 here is CASSTAVKGDTQYF. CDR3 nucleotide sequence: TGTGCCAGTAGTACCGCGGTAAAGGGGGATACGCAGTATTTT.

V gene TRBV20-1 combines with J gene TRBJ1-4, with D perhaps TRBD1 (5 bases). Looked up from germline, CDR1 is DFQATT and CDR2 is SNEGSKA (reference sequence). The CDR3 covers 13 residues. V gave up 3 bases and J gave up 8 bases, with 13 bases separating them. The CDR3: CSASSGGDEKLFF. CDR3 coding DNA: TGCAGTGCTAGTTCGGGGGGTGACGAAAAACTGTTTTTT.

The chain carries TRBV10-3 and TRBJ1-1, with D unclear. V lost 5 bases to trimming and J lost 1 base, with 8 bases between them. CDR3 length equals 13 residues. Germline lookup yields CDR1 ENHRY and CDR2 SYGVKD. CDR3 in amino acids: CAISSQENTEAFF. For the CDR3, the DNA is TGTGCCATCAGTAGTCAGGAGAACACTGAAGCTTTCTTT.

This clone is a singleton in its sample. The CDR3: CASSLEGQGPTNEQFF. CDR3 coding DNA: TGTGCCAGCAGTTTAGAGGGACAGGGGCCAACCAATGAGCAGTTCTTC. V and J are TRBV27 and TRBJ2-1, with 10 bases aligning to TRBD1. This CDR3 has 16 residues. With V trimmed by 2 bases and J by 6 bases, 7 bases remained unmatched. The germline V gene encodes CDR1 MNHEY and CDR2 SMNVEV (reference sequence).

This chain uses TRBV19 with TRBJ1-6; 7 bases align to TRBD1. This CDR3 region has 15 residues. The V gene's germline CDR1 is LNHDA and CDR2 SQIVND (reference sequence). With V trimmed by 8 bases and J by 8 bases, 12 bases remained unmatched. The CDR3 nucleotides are TGTGCCAGTCGTGCACAGGGGTATGTGGATTCACCCCTCCACTTT. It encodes CASRAQGYVDSPLHF.

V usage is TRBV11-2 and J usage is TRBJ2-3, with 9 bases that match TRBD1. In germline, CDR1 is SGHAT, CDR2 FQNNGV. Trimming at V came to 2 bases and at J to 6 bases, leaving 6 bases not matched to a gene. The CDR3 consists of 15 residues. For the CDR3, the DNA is TGTGCCAGCAGCTTACGGGACAGGGACCCTGATACGCAGTATTTT. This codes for CASSLRDRDPDTQYF.

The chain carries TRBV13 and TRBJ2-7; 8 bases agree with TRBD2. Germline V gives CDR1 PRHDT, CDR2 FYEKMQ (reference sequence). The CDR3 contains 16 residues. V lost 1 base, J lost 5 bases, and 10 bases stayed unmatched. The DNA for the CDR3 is TGTGCCAGCAGCTTAGATGTTGTAGCGGGAAGTCACGAGCAGTACTTC. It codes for CASSLDVVAGSHEQYF.

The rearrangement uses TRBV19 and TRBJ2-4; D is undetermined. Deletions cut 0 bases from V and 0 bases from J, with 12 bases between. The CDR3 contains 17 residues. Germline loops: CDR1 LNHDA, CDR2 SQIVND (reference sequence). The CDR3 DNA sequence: TGTGCCAGTAGTATAGATTCGCAGAACCTAGCCAAAAACATTCAGTACTTC. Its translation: CASSIDSQNLAKNIQYF.

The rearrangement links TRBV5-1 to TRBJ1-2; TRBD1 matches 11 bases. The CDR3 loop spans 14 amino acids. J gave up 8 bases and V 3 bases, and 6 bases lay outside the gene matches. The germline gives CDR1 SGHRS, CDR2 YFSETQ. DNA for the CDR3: TGCGCCAGCAGCTCAGGACAGGGGGCATGGGGCTACACCTTC. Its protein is CASSSGQGAWGYTF.

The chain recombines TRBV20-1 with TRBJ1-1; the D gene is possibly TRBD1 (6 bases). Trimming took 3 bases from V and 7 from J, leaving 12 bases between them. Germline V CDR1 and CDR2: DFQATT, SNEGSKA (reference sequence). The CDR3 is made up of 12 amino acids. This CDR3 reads CSASRGRGEAFF. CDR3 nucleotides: TGCAGTGCTAGTAGGGGGAGAGGTGAAGCTTTCTTT.

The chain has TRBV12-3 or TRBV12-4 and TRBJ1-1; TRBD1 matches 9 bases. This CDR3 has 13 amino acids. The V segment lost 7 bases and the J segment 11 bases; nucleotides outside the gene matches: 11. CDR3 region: CASTLAGTGYAFF. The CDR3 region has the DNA TGTGCCAGCACTCTTGCCGGGACAGGGTACGCTTTCTTT.

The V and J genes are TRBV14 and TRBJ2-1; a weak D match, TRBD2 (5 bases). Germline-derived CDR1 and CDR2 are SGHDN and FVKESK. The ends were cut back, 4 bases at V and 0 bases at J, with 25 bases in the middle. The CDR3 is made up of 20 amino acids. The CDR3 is CASSPSPGKWGDRSYNEQFF. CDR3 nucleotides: TGTGCCAGCAGCCCATCCCCGGGCAAATGGGGAGACCGCTCCTACAATGAGCAGTTCTTC.

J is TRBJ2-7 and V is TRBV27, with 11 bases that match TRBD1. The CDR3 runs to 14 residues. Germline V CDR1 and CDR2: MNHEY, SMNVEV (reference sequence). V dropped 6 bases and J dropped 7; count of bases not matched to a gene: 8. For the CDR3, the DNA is TGTGCCAGCAGACCCGGGACAGGGGGGGGTGAGCAGTACTTC. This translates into CASRPGTGGGEQYF.

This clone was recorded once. The CDR3 DNA is TGCGCCAGCAGTACAGGGTCCGCTGGAAACACCATATATTTT. Its translation: CASSTGSAGNTIYF. V is TRBV5-1 and J is TRBJ1-3, with a weak D call TRBD1 (6 bases). Trimming cost V 5 bases and J 2 bases, with 11 bases left between them. The CDR3 has 14 residues. Germline V CDR1 and CDR2: SGHRS, YFSETQ. The full variable domain, rest sourced from reference TRBV5-1 and TRBJ1-3, is KAGVTQTPRYLIKTRGQQVTLSCSPISGHRSVSWYQQTPGQGLQFLFEYFSETQRNKGNFPGRFSGRQFSNSRSEMNVSTLELGDSALYLCASSTGSAGNTIYFGEGSWLTVV.

CDR3 amino acids: CASSLGTSGSSDTQYF. For the CDR3, the DNA is TGTGCCAGCAGTTTAGGGACTAGCGGGAGCTCAGATACGCAGTATTTT. The chain carries TRBV27 and TRBJ2-3; 14 bases line up with TRBD2. J lost 4 bases, V lost 2 bases, and 2 bases had no gene match. Germline CDR1 MNHEY, CDR2 SMNVEV (reference sequence). The CDR3 length is 16 residues.

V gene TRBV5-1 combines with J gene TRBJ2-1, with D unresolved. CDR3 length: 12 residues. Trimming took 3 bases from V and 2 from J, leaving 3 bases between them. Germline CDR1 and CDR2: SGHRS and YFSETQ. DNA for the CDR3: TGCGCCAGCAGCTCCACCTACAATGAGCAGTTCTTC. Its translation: CASSSTYNEQFF.

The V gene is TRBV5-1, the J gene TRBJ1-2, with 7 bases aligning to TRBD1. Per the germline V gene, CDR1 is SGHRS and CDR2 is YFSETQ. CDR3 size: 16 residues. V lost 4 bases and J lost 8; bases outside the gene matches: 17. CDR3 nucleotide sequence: TGCGCCAGCAGCCTACGGGACAGTCCTTCCTCGGGAGGCTACACCTTC. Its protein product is CASSLRDSPSSGGYTF.

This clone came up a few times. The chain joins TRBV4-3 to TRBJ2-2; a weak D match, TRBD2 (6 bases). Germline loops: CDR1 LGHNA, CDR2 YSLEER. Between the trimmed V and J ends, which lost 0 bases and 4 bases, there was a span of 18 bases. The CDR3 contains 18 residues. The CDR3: CASSQDQFGGGSTGELFF. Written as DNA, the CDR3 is TGCGCCAGCAGCCAAGACCAGTTCGGGGGTGGGAGCACCGGGGAGCTGTTTTTT.

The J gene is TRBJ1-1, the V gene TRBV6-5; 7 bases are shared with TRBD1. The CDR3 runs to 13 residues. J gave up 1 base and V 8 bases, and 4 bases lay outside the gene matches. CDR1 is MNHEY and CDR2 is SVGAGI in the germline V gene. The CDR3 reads CASHGTANTEAFF. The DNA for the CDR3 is TGTGCCAGCCACGGGACAGCGAACACTGAAGCTTTCTTT.

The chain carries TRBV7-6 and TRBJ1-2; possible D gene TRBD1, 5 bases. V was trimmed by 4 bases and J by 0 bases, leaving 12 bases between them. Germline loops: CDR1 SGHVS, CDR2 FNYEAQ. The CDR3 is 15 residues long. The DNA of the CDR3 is TGTGCCAGCAGCTCACTCAGGGAAGCTAACTATGGCTACACCTTC. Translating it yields CASSSLREANYGYTF.